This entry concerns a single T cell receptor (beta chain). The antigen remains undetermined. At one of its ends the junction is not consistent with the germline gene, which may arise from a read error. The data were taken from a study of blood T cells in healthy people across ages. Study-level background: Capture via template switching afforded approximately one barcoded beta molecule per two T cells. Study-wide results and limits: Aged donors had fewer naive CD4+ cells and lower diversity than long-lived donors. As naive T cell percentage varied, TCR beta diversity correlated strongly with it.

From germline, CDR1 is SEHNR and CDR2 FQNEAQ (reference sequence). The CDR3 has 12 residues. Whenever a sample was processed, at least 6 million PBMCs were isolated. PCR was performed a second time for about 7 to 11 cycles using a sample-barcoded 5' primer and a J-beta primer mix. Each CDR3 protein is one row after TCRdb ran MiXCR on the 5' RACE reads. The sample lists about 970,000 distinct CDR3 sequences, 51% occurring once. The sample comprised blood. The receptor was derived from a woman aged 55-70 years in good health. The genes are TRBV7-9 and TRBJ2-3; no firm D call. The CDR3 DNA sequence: TGTTCCAGCAGCTTAATCCGAGGCGAGCAGTACTTT. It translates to CSSSLIRGEQYF. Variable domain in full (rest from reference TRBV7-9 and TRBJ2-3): DTGVSQNPRHKITKRGQNVTFRCDPISEHNRLYWYRQTLGQGPEFLTYFQNEAQLEKSRLLSDRFSAERPKGSFSTLEIQRTEQGDSAMYLCSSSLIRGEQYFGPGTRLTVL.